This is a list of T cell receptor beta chains from one sample in a study of graft-versus-host responses after intestinal transplantation. The protocol was immunoSEQ multiplex PCR, while the TCRdb copy is restricted to in-frame clones and leaves out a portion. The data contain about 100,000 clones, about 90% of them singletons. These TCRs are of unknown antigen specificity. This specimen consisted of unstimulated CD4+ T cells sorted from spleen or lymph node cells, obtained before transplant. These receptors were collected from a human donor who was the organ donor for an intestinal transplant. The CDR3 runs from the conserved cysteine through the conserved F or W. The D gene is left open where the match is weak. Size is stated for part of the rows, as once, few or many counts, or as a class when the clone is expanded.

cdr3_nt	cdr3_aa	d_call	clone_size	v_call	j_call
TGTGCCAGCAGCGAAAGCATCTCACCGGGACAGGGGAATGGCTACACCTTC	CASSESISPGQGNGYTF	TRBD1	NA	TRBV9	TRBJ1-2
TGTGCCAGCAGTGAAGCGCTCCGGGGACCGAACTCCTACGAGCAGTACTTC	CASSEALRGPNSYEQYF	NA	NA	TRBV6-1	TRBJ2-7
TGTGCCAGCTCACCTGGGACGCGATCGAATCAGCCCCAGCATTTT	CASSPGTRSNQPQHF	NA	NA	TRBV18	TRBJ1-5
TGTGCCAGCAGCGTGTCCGGGGCTTCTAATGAGCAGTTCTTC	CASSVSGASNEQFF	NA	NA	TRBV9	TRBJ2-1
TGTGCCAGCACCACCGATAGGACGGAGAGGGATTCACCCCTCCACTTT	CASTTDRTERDSPLHF	NA	NA	TRBV7-2	TRBJ1-6
TGTGCCTGGAGAGGGTCGGGGGCCGGCCCCCAGTACTTC	CAWRGSGAGPQYF	NA	NA	TRBV30	TRBJ2-5
TGTGCCAGCAGTGAGGACAGGGGCTACGAGCAGTACTTC	CASSEDRGYEQYF	TRBD1	NA	TRBV6-5	TRBJ2-7
TGTGCCAGTAAGGACAGACCTTTTTCTGGAAACACCATATATTTT	CASKDRPFSGNTIYF	NA	NA	TRBV28	TRBJ1-3
TGTGCCAGCAGTGACAGTCCGAACACTGAAGCTTTCTTT	CASSDSPNTEAFF	NA	NA	TRBV2	TRBJ1-1
TGCAGCGTTGAAGATCAAAGGGGGCCCGTAAAGAACAATGAGCAGTTCTTC	CSVEDQRGPVKNNEQFF	TRBD1	NA	TRBV29-1	TRBJ2-1
TGTGCCAGCAGCCCCTGGACAGGGTTCGACAATGAGCAGTTCTTC	CASSPWTGFDNEQFF	TRBD1	NA	TRBV9	TRBJ2-1
TGTGCCACCAGCAGTCGCTATTCCAGGGACACCCAATATAGCAATCAGCCCCAGCATTTT	CATSSRYSRDTQYSNQPQHF	NA	NA	TRBV15	TRBJ1-5
TGTGCCAGCAGGGACCTAGAGCGGGGGCCGTCCAAAAACATTCAGTACTTC	CASRDLERGPSKNIQYF	TRBD2	NA	TRBV28	TRBJ2-4
TGTGCCAGCAGCTTAGCGAAGCCCTGGGACAGAAATCAGCCCCAGCATTTT	CASSLAKPWDRNQPQHF	TRBD1	once	TRBV7-8	TRBJ1-5
TGTGCCAGCAGCAAAAAGGAGGGTGCGCGCACAGATACGCAGTATTTT	CASSKKEGARTDTQYF	NA	NA	TRBV5-5	TRBJ2-3
TGTGCCAGCAAATTGACCCAAGAGACCCAGTACTTC	CASKLTQETQYF	NA	few	TRBV6-1	TRBJ2-5
TGTGCCAGCACCCATCCGGGACTGAGCGTAGAGCAGTACTTC	CASTHPGLSVEQYF	NA	few	TRBV6-6	TRBJ2-7
TGCGCCAGCAGCTTCCCAGCGGGGGGCCTTTTCTACAATGAGCAGTTCTTC	CASSFPAGGLFYNEQFF	TRBD2	NA	TRBV5-1	TRBJ2-1
TGTGCCAGCAGTGAGGGGAGCACAGATACGCAGTATTTT	CASSEGSTDTQYF	NA	NA	TRBV6-4	TRBJ2-3
TGTGCCAGCAGCAGGGATTATAATTCACCCCTCCACTTT	CASSRDYNSPLHF	NA	NA	TRBV2	TRBJ1-6
TGTGCCAGCGTAGCCGAGCAGCGGACAGCTTACGAGCAGTACTTC	CASVAEQRTAYEQYF	NA	NA	TRBV6-6	TRBJ2-7
TGTGCCAGCAGCTTCCATCAGGCCGTTTTAACTGAGCAGTTCTTC	CASSFHQAVLTEQFF	NA	NA	TRBV11-2	TRBJ2-1
TGTGCCAGCAGGCAACCGGGACAGGGCGTCACCGGGGAGCTGTTTTTT	CASRQPGQGVTGELFF	TRBD1	NA	TRBV11-2	TRBJ2-2
TGTGCCAGCAGTGAATTTTCAGGTACCCAAGAGACCCAGTACTTC	CASSEFSGTQETQYF	NA	NA	TRBV2	TRBJ2-5
TGTGCCAGCACCACTAATACAGGGAACATTCAGTACTTC	CASTTNTGNIQYF	NA	NA	TRBV6-5	TRBJ2-4
TGTGCCAGAAGCTTTATCCGGGACTTATTGTACGAGCAGTACTTC	CARSFIRDLLYEQYF	NA	NA	TRBV5-3	TRBJ2-7
TGTGCCAGCAACGAGGGTAATAGGGAAGGAGGTGGCTACACCTTC	CASNEGNREGGGYTF	NA	once	TRBV6-5	TRBJ1-2
TGTGCCAGCAGCCCCTGGGGGTCCACTAATGAAAAACTGTTTTTT	CASSPWGSTNEKLFF	NA	NA	TRBV7-9	TRBJ1-4
TGTGCCAGCAGCTTAGGGTGGGGGTTCTACGAGCAGTACTTC	CASSLGWGFYEQYF	NA	NA	TRBV7-2	TRBJ2-7
TGTGCCAGCAGCTTCGCTGACTATGGCTACACCTTC	CASSFADYGYTF	NA	NA	TRBV2	TRBJ1-2
TGTGCCAGCAGCCAAGATACCTGGGAGACCCAGTACTTC	CASSQDTWETQYF	NA	NA	TRBV14	TRBJ2-5
TGTGCCAGCTCACAAACGGGACAGGGGGGCTTCTCAATGAACACTGAAGCTTTCTTT	CASSQTGQGGFSMNTEAFF	TRBD1	NA	TRBV18	TRBJ1-1
TGTGCCAGCAGTTTACTAAGAACAGGGGGTGGCTACACCTTC	CASSLLRTGGGYTF	TRBD1	NA	TRBV6-5	TRBJ1-2
TGTGCCTGGAGATCCACCCGAGGGTATGGCTACACCTTC	CAWRSTRGYGYTF	NA	NA	TRBV30	TRBJ1-2
TGCGCCAGCAGCCCCCTCGGGGGGGCAAATTACAATGAGCAGTTCTTC	CASSPLGGANYNEQFF	TRBD2	NA	TRBV5-1	TRBJ2-1
TGTGCCAGCAGCGCGAACAGGGAATACACCTTC	CASSANREYTF	NA	NA	TRBV9	TRBJ1-2
TGTGCCAGCAGCTTAGCGGAGGGACAGGGTTATGAAAAACTGTTTTTT	CASSLAEGQGYEKLFF	TRBD1	NA	TRBV7-9	TRBJ1-4
TGTGCCATCAGTGATAGCAATCAGCCCCAGCATTTT	CAISDSNQPQHF	NA	NA	TRBV10-3	TRBJ1-5
TGTGCCAGCAGCTTAGGCAATGAGCAGTTCTTC	CASSLGNEQFF	NA	NA	TRBV11-2	TRBJ2-1
TGTGCCACCAGCAGAGATTTTTCCTTCGGGGGCGATCAGCCCCAGCATTTT	CATSRDFSFGGDQPQHF	NA	NA	TRBV15	TRBJ1-5
TGTGCCAGCAGGCGAGGGACAGGGTCTATCGGCTACACCTTC	CASRRGTGSIGYTF	TRBD1	few	TRBV28	TRBJ1-2
TGTGCCAGCAGCTCGACAGGGGGCTTAGATACGCAGTATTTT	CASSSTGGLDTQYF	TRBD1	once	TRBV7-9	TRBJ2-3
TGTGCCAGCAGCTTAGATCTAGGGGGACCTAATCAGCCCCAGCATTTT	CASSLDLGGPNQPQHF	NA	NA	TRBV11-2	TRBJ1-5
TGTGCCAGCAGTCAGGGGGTGTGGGGTACCCAGTACTTC	CASSQGVWGTQYF	TRBD1	NA	TRBV2	TRBJ2-5
TGTGCCAGCACCCCGACAGTCTATAATTCACCCCTCCACTTT	CASTPTVYNSPLHF	NA	NA	TRBV2	TRBJ1-6
TGTGCCAGCAGTTTAGGCGTTGGTGAGCAGTTCTTC	CASSLGVGEQFF	NA	once	TRBV28	TRBJ2-1
TGTGCCAGCAGTGACAGGGAGAACACTGAAGCTTTCTTT	CASSDRENTEAFF	NA	once	TRBV6-4	TRBJ1-1
TGCGCCAGCAGCTTGGCCTTGGGCAGATCAGATACGCAGTATTTT	CASSLALGRSDTQYF	NA	NA	TRBV5-1	TRBJ2-3
TGCAGCGTTGCGGCACCGGGACAGGATCGACAAGGCCCATCCTACCAAGAGACCCAGTACTTC	CSVAAPGQDRQGPSYQETQYF	TRBD1	once	TRBV29-1	TRBJ2-5
TGTGCCAGCAGCCCTCTCCTTGGGGGCAGGGGAGAAGCCATATATTTT	CASSPLLGGRGEAIYF	NA	NA	TRBV14	TRBJ1-3
TGTGCCAGTAGTAAGTTGCGGGGAAGCATGAACACTGAAGCTTTCTTT	CASSKLRGSMNTEAFF	NA	NA	TRBV19	TRBJ1-1
TGCGCCAGCAGCTTGGCAGCCAGGGAAGAGACCCAGTACTTC	CASSLAAREETQYF	NA	NA	TRBV5-1	TRBJ2-5
TGTGCCAGTAAAGAGGGATCGAAATATGGCTACACCTTC	CASKEGSKYGYTF	NA	NA	TRBV19	TRBJ1-2
TGTGCCAGCAGTCGACAGGCGGGTCGAGCTTTCTTT	CASSRQAGRAFF	NA	NA	TRBV28	TRBJ1-1
TGTGCCAGCAGAAAAGGAGACTATTATAATTCACCCCTCCACTTT	CASRKGDYYNSPLHF	NA	NA	TRBV27	TRBJ1-6